This T cell receptor (beta chain) was profiled in a study of cytomegalovirus exposure and HLA in healthy donors. General study points: Data from an earlier analysis indicated that most TCR beta V segments were productive either about 90% or about 30% of the time. In terms of immune exposure information, only CMV serostatus was available. Association with HLA alleles at 0.05 false discovery rate was found for around 15,000 TCR beta sequences in a later analysis.

13 Jbeta primers and 60 Vbeta primers were used for the PCR. Data came from immunoSEQ multiplex PCR; TCRdb stores just in-frame clones and leaves some out. The sample includes 150,000 to 200,000 clones, 81% of them seen just once. In this sample, this clone turned up once. Its cognate antigen is unknown. At one boundary the junction diverges from the germline segment, which might be a read error. Other DNA sequences of this sample code for an identical CDR3. Input material: PBMCs. This receptor was identified in a young woman in good health and CMV-seropositive.

Here the CDR3 DNA reads TGCGCCAGTAGCTTGAACGATATCGGGCGGGACGAGTACTTC. Amino acid sequence: CASSLNDIGRDEYF. This chain connects TRBV5-1 to TRBJ2-5; tentatively, D is TRBD2 (6 bases). The CDR3 totals 14 residues. Germline V gene sequence: CDR1 SGHRS, CDR2 YFSETQ.